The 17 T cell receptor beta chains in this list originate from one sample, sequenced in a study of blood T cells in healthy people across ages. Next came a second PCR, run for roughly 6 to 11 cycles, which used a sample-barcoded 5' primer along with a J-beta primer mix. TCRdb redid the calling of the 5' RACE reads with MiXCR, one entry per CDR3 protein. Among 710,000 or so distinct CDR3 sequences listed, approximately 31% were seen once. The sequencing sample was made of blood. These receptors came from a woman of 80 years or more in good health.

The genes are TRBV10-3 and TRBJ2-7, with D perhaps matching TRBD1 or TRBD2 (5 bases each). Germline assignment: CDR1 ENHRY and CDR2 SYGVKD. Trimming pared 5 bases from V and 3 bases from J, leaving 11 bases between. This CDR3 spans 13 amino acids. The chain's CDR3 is CAISPGDGYEQYF. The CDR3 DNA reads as TGTGCCATCAGTCCCGGGGACGGCTACGAGCAGTACTTC.

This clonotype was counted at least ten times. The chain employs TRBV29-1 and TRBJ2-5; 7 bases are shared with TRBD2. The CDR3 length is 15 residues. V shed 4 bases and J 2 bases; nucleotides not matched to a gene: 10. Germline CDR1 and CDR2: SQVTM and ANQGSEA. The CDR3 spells CSVGQHAGVQETQYF. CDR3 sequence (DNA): TGCAGCGTTGGACAGCATGCGGGGGTACAAGAGACCCAGTACTTC.

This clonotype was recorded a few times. The CDR3 sequence: CASSAEPSSYNEQFF. The CDR3 nucleotides are TGTGCCAGCAGCGCCGAGCCTAGCTCCTACAATGAGCAGTTCTTC. The chain combines TRBV9 with TRBJ2-1; D not resolved. The CDR3 length is 15 residues. CDR1 and CDR2 from the germline V gene are SGDLS and YYNGEE. Trimming cost V 3 bases and J 0 bases, with 10 bases left between them.

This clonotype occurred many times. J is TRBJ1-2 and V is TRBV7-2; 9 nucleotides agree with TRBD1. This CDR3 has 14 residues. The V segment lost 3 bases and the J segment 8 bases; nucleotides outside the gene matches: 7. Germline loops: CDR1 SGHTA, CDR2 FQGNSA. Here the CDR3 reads CASSLNRGQGGYTF. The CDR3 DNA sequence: TGTGCCAGCAGCTTGAACAGGGGGCAAGGAGGCTACACCTTC.

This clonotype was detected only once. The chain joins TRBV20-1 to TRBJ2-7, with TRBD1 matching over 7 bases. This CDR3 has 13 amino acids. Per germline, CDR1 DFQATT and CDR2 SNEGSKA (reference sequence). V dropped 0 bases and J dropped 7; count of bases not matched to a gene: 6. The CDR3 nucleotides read TGCAGTGCTAGAGACGACAGGGCTTTGGAGCAGTACTTC. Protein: CSARDDRALEQYF.

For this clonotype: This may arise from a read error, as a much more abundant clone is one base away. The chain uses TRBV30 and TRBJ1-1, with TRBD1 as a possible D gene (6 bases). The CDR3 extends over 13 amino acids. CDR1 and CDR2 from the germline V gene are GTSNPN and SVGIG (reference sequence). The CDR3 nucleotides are TGTACCCGCCAAGGAAACAGGGACACTGAAGCTTTCTTT. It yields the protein CTRQGNRDTEAFF.

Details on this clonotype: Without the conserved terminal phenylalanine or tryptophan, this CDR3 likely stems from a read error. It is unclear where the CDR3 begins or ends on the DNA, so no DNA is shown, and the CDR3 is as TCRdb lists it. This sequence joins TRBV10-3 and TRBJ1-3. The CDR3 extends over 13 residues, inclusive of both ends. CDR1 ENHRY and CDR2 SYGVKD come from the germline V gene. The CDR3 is CAITQGSGNTVYL.

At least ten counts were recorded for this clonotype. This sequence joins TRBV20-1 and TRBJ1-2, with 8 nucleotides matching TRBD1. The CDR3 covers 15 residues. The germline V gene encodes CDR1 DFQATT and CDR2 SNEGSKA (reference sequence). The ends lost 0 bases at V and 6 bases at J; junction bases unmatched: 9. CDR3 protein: CSARDSGQGAHGYTF. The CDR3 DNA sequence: TGCAGTGCTAGAGATTCAGGGCAGGGGGCACATGGCTACACCTTC.

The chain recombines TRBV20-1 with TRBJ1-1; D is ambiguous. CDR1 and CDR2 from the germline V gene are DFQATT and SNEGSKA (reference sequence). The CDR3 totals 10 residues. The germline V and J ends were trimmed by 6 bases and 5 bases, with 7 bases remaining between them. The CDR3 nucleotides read TGCAGTGCCGGGCGTACTGAAGCTTTCTTT. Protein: CSAGRTEAFF.

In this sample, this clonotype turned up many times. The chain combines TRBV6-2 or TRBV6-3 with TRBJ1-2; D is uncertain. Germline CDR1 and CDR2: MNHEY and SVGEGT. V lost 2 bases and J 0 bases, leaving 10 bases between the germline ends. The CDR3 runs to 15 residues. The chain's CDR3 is CASSYGQTANYGYTF. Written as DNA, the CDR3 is TGTGCCAGCAGTTACGGGCAGACCGCTAACTATGGCTACACCTTC.

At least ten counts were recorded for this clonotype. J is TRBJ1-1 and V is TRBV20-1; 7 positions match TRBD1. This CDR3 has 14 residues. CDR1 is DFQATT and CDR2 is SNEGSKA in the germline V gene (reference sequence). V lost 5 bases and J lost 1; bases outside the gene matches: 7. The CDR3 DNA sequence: TGCAGTGCTTTGGAACGACAGGGGAACACTGAAGCTTTCTTT. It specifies CSALERQGNTEAFF.

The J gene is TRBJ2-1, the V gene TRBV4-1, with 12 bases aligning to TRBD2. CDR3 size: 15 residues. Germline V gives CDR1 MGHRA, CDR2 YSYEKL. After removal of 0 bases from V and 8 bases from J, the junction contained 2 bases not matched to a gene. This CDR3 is CASSQETSGSYEQFF. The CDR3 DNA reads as TGCGCCAGCAGCCAAGAGACTAGCGGGAGCTATGAGCAGTTCTTC.

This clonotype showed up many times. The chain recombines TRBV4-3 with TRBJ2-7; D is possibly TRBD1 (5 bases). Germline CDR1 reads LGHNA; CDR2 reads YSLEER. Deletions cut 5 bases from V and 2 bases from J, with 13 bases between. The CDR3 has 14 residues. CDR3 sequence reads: CASSEFQGTYEQYF. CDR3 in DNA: TGCGCCAGCAGCGAATTCCAGGGCACCTACGAGCAGTACTTC.

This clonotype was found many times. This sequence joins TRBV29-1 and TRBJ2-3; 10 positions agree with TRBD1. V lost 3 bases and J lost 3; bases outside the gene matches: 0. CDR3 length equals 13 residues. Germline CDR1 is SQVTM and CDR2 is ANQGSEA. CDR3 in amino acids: CSVEGQGTDTQYF. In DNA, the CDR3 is TGCAGCGTTGAGGGACAGGGGACAGATACGCAGTATTTT.

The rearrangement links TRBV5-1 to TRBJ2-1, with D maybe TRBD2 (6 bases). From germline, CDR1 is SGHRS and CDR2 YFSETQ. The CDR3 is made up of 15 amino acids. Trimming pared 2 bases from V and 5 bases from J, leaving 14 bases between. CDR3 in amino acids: CASSFTGVVDNEQFF. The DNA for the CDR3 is TGCGCCAGCAGCTTCACGGGAGTGGTAGACAATGAGCAGTTCTTC.

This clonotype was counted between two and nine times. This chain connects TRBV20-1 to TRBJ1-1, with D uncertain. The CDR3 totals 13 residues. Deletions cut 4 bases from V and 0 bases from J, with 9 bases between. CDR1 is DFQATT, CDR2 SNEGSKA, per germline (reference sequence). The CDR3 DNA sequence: TGCAGTGCTACTGGGCCTTTGAACACTGAAGCTTTCTTT. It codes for CSATGPLNTEAFF.

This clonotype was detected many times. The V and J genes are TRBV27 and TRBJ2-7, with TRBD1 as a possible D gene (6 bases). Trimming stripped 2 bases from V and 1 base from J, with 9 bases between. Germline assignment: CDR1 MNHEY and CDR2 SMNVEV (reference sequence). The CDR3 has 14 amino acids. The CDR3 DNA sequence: TGTGCCAGCAGTTTACAGGGGAGTTCCTACGAGCAGTACTTC. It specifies CASSLQGSSYEQYF.